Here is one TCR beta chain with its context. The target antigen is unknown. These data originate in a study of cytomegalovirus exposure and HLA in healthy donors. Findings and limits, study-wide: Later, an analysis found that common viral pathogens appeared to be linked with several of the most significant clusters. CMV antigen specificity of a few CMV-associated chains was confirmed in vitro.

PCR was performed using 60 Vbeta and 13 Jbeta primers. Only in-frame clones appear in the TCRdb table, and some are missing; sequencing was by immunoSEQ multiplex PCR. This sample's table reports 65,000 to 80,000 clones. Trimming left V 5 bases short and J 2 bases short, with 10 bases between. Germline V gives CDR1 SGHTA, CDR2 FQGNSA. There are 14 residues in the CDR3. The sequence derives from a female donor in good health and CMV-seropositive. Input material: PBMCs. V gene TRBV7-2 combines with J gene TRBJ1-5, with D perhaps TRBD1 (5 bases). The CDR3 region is CASSPQGGNQPQHF. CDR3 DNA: TGTGCCAGCAGCCCCCAGGGTGGCAATCAGCCCCAGCATTTT. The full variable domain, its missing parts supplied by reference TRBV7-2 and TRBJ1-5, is GAGVSQSPSNKVTEKGKDVELRCDPISGHTALYWYRQSLGQGLEFLIYFQGNSAPDKSGLPSDRFSAERTGGSVSTLTIQRTQQEDSAVYLCASSPQGGNQPQHFGDGTRLSIL.